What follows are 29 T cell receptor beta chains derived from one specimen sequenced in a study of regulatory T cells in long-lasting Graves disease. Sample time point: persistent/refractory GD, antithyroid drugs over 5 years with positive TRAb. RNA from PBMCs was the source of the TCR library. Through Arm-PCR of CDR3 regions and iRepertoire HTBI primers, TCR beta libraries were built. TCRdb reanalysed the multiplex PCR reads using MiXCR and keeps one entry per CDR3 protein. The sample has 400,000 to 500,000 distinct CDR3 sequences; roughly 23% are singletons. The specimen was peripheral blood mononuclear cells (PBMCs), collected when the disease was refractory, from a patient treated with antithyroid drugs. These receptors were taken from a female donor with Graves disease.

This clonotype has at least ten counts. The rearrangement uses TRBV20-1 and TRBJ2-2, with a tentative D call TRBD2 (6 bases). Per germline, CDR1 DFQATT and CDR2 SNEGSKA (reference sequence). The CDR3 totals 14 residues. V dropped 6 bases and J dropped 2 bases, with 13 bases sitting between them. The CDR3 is CSALKAGNTGELFF. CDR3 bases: TGCAGTGCCCTGAAGGCGGGAAACACCGGGGAGCTGTTTTTT.

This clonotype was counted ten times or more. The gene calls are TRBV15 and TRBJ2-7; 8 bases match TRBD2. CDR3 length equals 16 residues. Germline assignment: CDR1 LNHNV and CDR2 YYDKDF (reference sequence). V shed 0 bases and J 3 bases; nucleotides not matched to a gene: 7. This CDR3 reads CATSRDRREANYEQYF. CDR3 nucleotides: TGTGCCACCAGCAGAGATCGGCGGGAGGCCAACTACGAGCAGTACTTC. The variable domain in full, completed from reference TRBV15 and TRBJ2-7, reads DAMVIQNPRYQVTQFGKPVTLSCSQTLNHNVMYWYQQKSSQAPKLLFHYYDKDFNNEADTPDNFQSRRPNTSFCFLDIRSPGLGDTAMYLCATSRDRREANYEQYFGPGTRLTVT.

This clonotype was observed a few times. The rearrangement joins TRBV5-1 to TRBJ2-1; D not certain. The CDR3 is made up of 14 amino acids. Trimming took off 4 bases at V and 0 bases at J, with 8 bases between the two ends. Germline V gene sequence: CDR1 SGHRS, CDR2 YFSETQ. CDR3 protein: CASSILSSYNEQFF. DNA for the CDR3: TGCGCCAGCAGCATTCTTAGCTCCTACAATGAGCAGTTCTTC.

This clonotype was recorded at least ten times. In nucleotides, the CDR3 is TGTGCCAGCAGTGACACCATGGACTTACACTACGAGCAGTACTTC. The encoded protein is CASSDTMDLHYEQYF. The chain joins TRBV28 to TRBJ2-7; weak D call: TRBD2 (5 bases). This CDR3 has 15 amino acids. Trimming stripped 5 bases from V and 3 bases from J, with 17 bases between. Germline-derived CDR1 and CDR2 are MDHEN and SYDVKM.

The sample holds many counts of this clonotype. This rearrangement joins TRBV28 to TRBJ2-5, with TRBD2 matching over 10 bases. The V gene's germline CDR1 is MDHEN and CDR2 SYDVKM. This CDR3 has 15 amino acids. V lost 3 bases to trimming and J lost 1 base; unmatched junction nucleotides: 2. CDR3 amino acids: CASSFLAGAQETQYF. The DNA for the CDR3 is TGTGCCAGCAGTTTTCTAGCGGGAGCCCAAGAGACCCAGTACTTC.

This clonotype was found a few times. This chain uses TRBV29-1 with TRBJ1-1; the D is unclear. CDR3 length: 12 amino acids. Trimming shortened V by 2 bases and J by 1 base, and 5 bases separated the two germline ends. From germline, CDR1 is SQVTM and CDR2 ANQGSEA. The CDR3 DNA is TGCAGCGTTGAAAAGTCGAACACTGAAGCTTTCTTT. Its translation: CSVEKSNTEAFF.

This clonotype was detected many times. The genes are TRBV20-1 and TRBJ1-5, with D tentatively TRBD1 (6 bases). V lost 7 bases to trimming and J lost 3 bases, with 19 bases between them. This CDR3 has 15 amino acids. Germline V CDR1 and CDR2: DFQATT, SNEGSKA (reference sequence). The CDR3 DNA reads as TGCAGTGTCGAGCCGGGGGGGGCGAACAATCAGCCCCAGCATTTT. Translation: CSVEPGGANNQPQHF.

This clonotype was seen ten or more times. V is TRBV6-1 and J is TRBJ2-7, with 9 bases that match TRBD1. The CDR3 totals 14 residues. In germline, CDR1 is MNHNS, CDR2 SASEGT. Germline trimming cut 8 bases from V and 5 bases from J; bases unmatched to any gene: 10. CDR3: CASGKGQGSDEQYF. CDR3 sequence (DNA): TGTGCCAGCGGAAAGGGACAGGGTAGCGACGAGCAGTACTTC.

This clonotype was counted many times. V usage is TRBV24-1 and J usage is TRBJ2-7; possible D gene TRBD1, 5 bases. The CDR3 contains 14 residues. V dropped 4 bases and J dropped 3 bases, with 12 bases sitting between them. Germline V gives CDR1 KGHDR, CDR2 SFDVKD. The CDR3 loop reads CATSDPRRDYEQYF. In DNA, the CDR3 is TGTGCCACCAGTGACCCGCGCAGGGACTACGAGCAGTACTTC.

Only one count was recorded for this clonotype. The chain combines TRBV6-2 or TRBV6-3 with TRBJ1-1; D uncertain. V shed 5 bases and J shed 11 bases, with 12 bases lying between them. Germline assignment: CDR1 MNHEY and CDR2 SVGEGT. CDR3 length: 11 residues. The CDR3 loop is CASSNGVLAFF. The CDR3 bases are TGTGCCAGCAGTAACGGGGTTCTCGCTTTCTTT.

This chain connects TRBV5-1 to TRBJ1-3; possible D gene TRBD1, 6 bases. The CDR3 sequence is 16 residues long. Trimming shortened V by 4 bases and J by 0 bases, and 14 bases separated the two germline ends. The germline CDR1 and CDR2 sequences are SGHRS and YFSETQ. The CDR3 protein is CASSIGTLSSGNTIYF. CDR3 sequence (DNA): TGCGCCAGCAGCATCGGGACACTGAGCTCTGGAAACACCATATATTTT.

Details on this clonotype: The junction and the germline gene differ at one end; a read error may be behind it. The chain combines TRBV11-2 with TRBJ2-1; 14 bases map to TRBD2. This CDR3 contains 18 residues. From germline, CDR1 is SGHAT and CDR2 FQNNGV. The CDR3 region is CASSLDEGTSGSYNEQFF. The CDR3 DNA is TGTGCCAGTAGCTTAGATGAGGGGACTAGCGGGAGCTACAATGAGCAGTTCTTC.

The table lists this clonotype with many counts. The CDR3 region has the DNA TGCAGTGCTAGAGCCGCTTCCTACGAGCAGTACTTC. Its protein is CSARAASYEQYF. V gene TRBV20-1 combines with J gene TRBJ2-7; unclear D gene. CDR3 length equals 12 residues. Trimming shortened V by 1 base and J by 1 base, and 5 bases separated the two germline ends. CDR1 is DFQATT, CDR2 SNEGSKA, per germline (reference sequence).

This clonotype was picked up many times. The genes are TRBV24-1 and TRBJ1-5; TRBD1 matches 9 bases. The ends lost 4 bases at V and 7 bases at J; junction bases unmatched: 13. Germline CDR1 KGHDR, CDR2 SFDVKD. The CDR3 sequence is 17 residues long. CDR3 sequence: CATSDPIEQGQGQPQHF. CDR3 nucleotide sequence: TGTGCCACCAGTGACCCTATTGAACAGGGACAGGGACAGCCCCAGCATTTT.

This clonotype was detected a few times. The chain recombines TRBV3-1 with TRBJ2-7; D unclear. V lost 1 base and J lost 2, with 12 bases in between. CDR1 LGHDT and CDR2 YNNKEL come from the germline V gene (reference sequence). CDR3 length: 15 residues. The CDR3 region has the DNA TGTGCCAGCAGCCAAGTGCTGACGTTCGCCTACGAGCAGTACTTC. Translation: CASSQVLTFAYEQYF.

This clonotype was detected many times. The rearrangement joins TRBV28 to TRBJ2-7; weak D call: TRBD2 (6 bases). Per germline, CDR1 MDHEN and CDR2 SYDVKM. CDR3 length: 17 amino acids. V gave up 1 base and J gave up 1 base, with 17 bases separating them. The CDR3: CASSLSSGGGWSYEQYF. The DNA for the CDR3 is TGTGCCAGCAGTTTATCCTCAGGTGGGGGGTGGTCCTACGAGCAGTACTTC. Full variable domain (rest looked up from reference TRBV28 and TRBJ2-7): DVKVTQSSRYLVKRTGEKVFLECVQDMDHENMFWYRQDPGLGLRLIYFSYDVKMKEKGDIPEGYSVSREKKERFSLILESASTNQTSMYLCASSLSSGGGWSYEQYFGPGTRLTVT.

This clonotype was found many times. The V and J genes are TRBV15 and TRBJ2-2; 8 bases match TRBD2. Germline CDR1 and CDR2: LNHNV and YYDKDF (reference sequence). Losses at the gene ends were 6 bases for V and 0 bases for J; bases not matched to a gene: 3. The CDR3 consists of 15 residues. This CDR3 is CATRTSGTNTGELFF. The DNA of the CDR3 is TGTGCCACCAGAACTAGCGGCACGAACACCGGGGAGCTGTTTTTT.

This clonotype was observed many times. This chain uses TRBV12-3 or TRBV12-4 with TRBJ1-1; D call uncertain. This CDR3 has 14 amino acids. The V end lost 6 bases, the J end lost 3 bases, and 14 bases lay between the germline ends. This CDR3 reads CASSPRGQYTEAFF. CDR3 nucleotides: TGTGCCAGCAGCCCCCGGGGTCAGTACACTGAAGCTTTCTTT.

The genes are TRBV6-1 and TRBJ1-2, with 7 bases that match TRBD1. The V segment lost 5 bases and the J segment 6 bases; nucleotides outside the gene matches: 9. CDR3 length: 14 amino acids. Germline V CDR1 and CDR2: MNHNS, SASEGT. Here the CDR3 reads CASSTVGGLNGYTF. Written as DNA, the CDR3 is TGTGCCAGCAGTACAGTAGGGGGCTTAAATGGCTACACCTTC.

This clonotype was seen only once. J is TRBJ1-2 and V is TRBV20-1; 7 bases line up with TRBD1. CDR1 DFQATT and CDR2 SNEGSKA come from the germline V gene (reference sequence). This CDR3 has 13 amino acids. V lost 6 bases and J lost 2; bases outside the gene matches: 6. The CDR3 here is CSAQAGQNYGYTF. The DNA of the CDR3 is TGCAGTGCCCAGGCGGGACAGAACTATGGCTACACCTTC.

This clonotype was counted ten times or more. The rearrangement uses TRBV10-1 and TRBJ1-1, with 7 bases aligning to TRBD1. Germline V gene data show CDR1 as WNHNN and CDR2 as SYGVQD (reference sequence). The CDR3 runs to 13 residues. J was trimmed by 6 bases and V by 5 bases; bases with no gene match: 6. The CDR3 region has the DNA TGCGCCAGCAGTCCAGGGGGATCAGCTGAAGCTTTCTTT. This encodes CASSPGGSAEAFF.

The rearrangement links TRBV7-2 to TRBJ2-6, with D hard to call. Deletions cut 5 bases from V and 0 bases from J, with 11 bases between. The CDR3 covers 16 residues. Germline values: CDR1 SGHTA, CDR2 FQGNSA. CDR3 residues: CASSLLGPSGANVLTF. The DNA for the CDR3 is TGTGCCAGCAGCCTCCTAGGGCCCTCTGGGGCCAACGTCCTGACTTTC.

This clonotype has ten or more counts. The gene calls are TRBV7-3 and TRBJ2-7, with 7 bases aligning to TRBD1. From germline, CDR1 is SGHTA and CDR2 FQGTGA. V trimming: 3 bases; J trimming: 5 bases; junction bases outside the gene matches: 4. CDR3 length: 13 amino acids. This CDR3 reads CASSLTGSDEQYF. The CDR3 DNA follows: TGTGCCAGCAGCTTGACAGGGTCCGACGAGCAGTACTTC. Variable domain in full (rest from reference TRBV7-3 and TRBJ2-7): GAGVSQTPSNKVTEKGKYVELRCDPISGHTALYWYRQSLGQGPEFLIYFQGTGAADDSGLPNDRFFAVRPEGSVSTLKIQRTERGDSAVYLCASSLTGSDEQYFGPGTRLTVT.

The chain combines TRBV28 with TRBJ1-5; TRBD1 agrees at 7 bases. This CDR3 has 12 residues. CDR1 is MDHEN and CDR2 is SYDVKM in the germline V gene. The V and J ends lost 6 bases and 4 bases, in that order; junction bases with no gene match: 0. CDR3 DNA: TGTGCCAGCAGGACAGGGAATCAGCCCCAGCATTTT. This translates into CASRTGNQPQHF.

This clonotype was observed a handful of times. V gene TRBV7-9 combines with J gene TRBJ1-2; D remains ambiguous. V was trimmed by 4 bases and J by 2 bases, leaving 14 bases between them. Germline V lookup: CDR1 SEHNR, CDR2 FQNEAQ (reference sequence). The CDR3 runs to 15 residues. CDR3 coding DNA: TGTGCCAGCAGCTCCGAGGGCTGGACCAACTATGGCTACACCTTC. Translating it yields CASSSEGWTNYGYTF.

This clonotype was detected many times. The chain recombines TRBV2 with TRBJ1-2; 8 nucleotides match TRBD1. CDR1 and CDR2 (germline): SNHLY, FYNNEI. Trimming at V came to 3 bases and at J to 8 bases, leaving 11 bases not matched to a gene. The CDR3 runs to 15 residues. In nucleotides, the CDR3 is TGTGCCAGCAGTGACAACAGACAGGGGCTGGGAGGCTACACCTTC. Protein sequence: CASSDNRQGLGGYTF.

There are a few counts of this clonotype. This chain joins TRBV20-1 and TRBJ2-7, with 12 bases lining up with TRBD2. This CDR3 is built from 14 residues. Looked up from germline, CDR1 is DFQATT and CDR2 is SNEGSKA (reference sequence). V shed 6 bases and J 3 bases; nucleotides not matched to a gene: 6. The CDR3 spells CSALGLAGHYEQYF. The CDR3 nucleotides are TGCAGTGCCCTCGGACTAGCGGGACACTACGAGCAGTACTTC.

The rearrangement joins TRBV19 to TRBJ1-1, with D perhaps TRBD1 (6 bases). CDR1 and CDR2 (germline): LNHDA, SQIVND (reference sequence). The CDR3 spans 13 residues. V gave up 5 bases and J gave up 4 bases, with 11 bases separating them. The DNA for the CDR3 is TGTGCCAGTAGTCAAACAGGGTCCACTGAAGCTTTCTTT. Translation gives CASSQTGSTEAFF.

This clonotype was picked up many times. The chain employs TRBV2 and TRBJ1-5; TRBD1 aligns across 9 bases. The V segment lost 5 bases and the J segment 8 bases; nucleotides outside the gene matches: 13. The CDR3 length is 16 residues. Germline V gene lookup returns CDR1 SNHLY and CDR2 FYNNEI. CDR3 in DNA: TGTGCCAGCAGTCCATCCGGGACAGGGTTAGGTAAGCCCCAGCATTTT. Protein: CASSPSGTGLGKPQHF.